The 10 T cell receptor beta chains below were found in one sample sequenced in a study of blood T cell repertoires in COVID-19. Clones were read by immunoSEQ multiplex PCR, and TCRdb kept only the in-frame ones, dropping some. The table includes approximately 250,000 clones, approximately 88% detected once. Sequencing was carried out using PBMCs or T cells enriched from blood (not recorded which). Receptors were obtained from a woman aged 40 to 55 who had been exposed to COVID-19.

The chain is built from TRBV28 and TRBJ1-1; 9 bases agree with TRBD1. Germline CDR1 MDHEN, CDR2 SYDVKM. The CDR3 is made up of 15 amino acids. Unmatched junction bases numbered 5, after V lost 5 bases and J lost 1 base. CDR3: CASSPPGQGNTEAFF. CDR3 sequence (DNA): TGTGCCAGCAGTCCTCCGGGACAGGGGAACACTGAAGCTTTCTTT.

This chain joins TRBV11-3 and TRBJ1-2; TRBD1 might be the D (5 bases). Germline V gene lookup returns CDR1 SGHNT and CDR2 YENEEA. The CDR3 extends over 15 amino acids. V lost 5 bases, J lost 4 bases, and 17 bases lay in between. CDR3 bases: TGTGCCAGCAGCCTCACGGCGGGGGGATCCTATGGCTACACCTTC. The encoded protein is CASSLTAGGSYGYTF.

V and J are TRBV18 and TRBJ1-2; tentative D call: TRBD1 (5 bases). Germline V CDR1 and CDR2: KGHSH, LQKENI. The V end lost 3 bases, the J end lost 4 bases, and 21 bases lay between the germline ends. The CDR3 has 17 residues. The CDR3 DNA reads TGTGCCAGCTCACCGTTGGGGCCAACTCAGAGTGGCTATGGCTACACCTTC. Translating it yields CASSPLGPTQSGYGYTF.

Comment on this clone: Other DNA sequences of this sample code for an identical CDR3. For the CDR3, the DNA is TGTGCCAGCAGTTTAGTGGGCGGGCATCAGCCCCAGCATTTT. Encoded protein: CASSLVGGHQPQHF. The J gene is TRBJ1-5, the V gene TRBV27; D unresolved. Germline assignment: CDR1 MNHEY and CDR2 SMNVEV (reference sequence). The ends were cut back, 2 bases at V and 5 bases at J, with 10 bases in the middle. CDR3 length: 14 residues.

CDR3 loop: CASSTYVGMNTEAFF. The CDR3 nucleotides are TGTGCCAGTAGCACCTACGTGGGCATGAACACTGAAGCTTTCTTT. This rearrangement joins TRBV19 to TRBJ1-1; no clear D. The V gene lost 6 bases and the J gene lost 0 bases, with 14 bases spanning the gap. This CDR3 contains 15 residues. Germline CDR1 and CDR2: LNHDA and SQIVND (reference sequence).

The V call is TRBV9, the J call TRBJ2-1; 10 bases are a match to TRBD2. Germline lookup yields CDR1 SGDLS and CDR2 YYNGEE. V dropped 2 bases and J dropped 2; count of bases not matched to a gene: 4. This CDR3 comprises 16 residues. The CDR3 nucleotides are TGTGCCAGCAGCGTTAGAGCGGGAGGGACCTACAATGAGCAGTTCTTC. It translates to CASSVRAGGTYNEQFF.

The chain carries TRBV10-3 and TRBJ2-7; the D gene is possibly TRBD1 (6 bases). This CDR3 contains 12 residues. Germline lookup yields CDR1 ENHRY and CDR2 SYGVKD. The germline V and J ends were trimmed by 11 bases and 2 bases, with 13 bases remaining between them. The CDR3 DNA is TGTGCCTCCCAGACAGGAACCTACGAGCAGTACTTC. This codes for CASQTGTYEQYF.

This clone was recorded only once. This chain joins TRBV30 and TRBJ1-4; a weak D match, TRBD1 (5 bases). In germline, CDR1 is GTSNPN, CDR2 SVGIG (reference sequence). This CDR3 region has 14 residues. V lost 3 bases and J 1 base, leaving 9 bases between the germline ends. The CDR3 protein is CAWSKGLTNEKLFF. In DNA, the CDR3 is TGTGCCTGGAGCAAGGGGTTAACTAATGAAAAACTGTTTTTT. Supplemented by reference TRBV30 and TRBJ1-4, the full variable domain reads SQTIHQWPATLVQPVGSPLSLECTVEGTSNPNLYWYRQAAGRGLQLLFYSVGIGQISSEVPQNLSASRPQDRQFILSSKKLLLSDSGFYLCAWSKGLTNEKLFFGSGTQLSVL.

Concerning this clone itself: Sequence at one end of the junction differs from germline and may be a read error. V gene TRBV7-2 combines with J gene TRBJ1-2; 7 positions match TRBD1. Germline V gives CDR1 SGHTA, CDR2 FQGNSA. This CDR3 contains 10 residues. The CDR3 here is CASSRDSPHF. The CDR3 DNA reads as TGTGCCAGCAGCAGGGACAGCCCACACTTC.

This rearrangement joins TRBV7-2 to TRBJ1-2; 11 bases map to TRBD1. Germline loops: CDR1 SGHTA, CDR2 FQGNSA. The junction had 14 bases not matched to a gene; V was cut back by 4 bases and J by 4 bases. This CDR3 comprises 18 residues. DNA of the CDR3: TGTGCCAGCAGCTCAGGGGTGGACAGGGGGCGTCCCCGCTATGGCTACACCTTC. Its protein product is CASSSGVDRGRPRYGYTF.